One T cell receptor beta chain is described in this entry. Other DNA sequences in this sample translate to the same CDR3. The record originates from a study of shared clonotypes between healthy human individuals. Naive CD8 populations comprised CD45RO-negative cells positively selected for CCR7, excluding terminally differentiated effector memory CD45RA+ cells. Assay execution proceeded at the deep level. Each replicate PCR on the sorted subsets used about 0.2 ug DNA (around 30,000 T cell genomes). Sequenced by immunoSEQ multiplex PCR; TCRdb stores in-frame clones only, minus some. The table includes approximately 740,000 clones, over 90% detected once. Germline values: CDR1 SGHRS, CDR2 YFSETQ. The CDR3 is made up of 13 amino acids. V lost 0 bases and J lost 5, with 8 bases in between.

The TCR was taken from a man aged 25 to 40 in good health. Sequenced input: naive CD8+ T cells sorted from blood. The chain uses TRBV5-1 and TRBJ1-1, with D possibly matching TRBD1 (6 bases). CDR3 DNA: TGCGCCAGCAGCTTGGGAGGGGGTACTGAAGCTTTCTTT. This codes for CASSLGGGTEAFF.